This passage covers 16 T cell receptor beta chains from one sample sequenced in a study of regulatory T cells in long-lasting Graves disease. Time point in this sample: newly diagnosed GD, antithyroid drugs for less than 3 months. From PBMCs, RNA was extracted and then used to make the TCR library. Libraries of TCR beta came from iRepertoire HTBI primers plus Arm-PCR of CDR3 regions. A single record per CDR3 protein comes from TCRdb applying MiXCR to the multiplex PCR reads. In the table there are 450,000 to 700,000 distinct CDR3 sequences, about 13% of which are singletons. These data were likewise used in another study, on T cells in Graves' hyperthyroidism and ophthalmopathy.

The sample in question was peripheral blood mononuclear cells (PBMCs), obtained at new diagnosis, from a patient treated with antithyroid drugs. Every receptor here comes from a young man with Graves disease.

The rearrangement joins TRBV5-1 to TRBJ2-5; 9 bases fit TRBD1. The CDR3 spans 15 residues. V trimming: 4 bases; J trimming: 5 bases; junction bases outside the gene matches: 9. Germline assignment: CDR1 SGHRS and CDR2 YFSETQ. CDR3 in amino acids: CASSRNRGQGETQYF. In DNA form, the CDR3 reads TGCGCCAGCAGCCGAAACAGGGGGCAAGGGGAGACCCAGTACTTC.

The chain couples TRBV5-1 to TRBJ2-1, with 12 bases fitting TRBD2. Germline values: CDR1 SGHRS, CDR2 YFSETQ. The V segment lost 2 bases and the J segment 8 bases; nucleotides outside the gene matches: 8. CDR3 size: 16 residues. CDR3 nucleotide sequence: TGCGCCAGCAGCTTTGCGGGGACTAGCGGGTTGGATGAGCAGTTCTTC. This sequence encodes CASSFAGTSGLDEQFF.

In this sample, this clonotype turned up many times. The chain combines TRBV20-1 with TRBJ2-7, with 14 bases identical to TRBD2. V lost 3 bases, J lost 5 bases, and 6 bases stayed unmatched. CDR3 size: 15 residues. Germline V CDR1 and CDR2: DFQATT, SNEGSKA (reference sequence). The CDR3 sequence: CSASGGLAGGHEQYF. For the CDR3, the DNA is TGCAGTGCTAGCGGCGGACTAGCGGGAGGCCACGAGCAGTACTTC.

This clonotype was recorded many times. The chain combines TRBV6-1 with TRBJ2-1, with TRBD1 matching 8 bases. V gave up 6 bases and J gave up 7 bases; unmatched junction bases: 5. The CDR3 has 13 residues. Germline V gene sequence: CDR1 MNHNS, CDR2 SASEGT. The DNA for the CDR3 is TGTGCCAGCAGCTCACAGGGGGAAAATGAGCAGTTCTTC. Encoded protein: CASSSQGENEQFF.

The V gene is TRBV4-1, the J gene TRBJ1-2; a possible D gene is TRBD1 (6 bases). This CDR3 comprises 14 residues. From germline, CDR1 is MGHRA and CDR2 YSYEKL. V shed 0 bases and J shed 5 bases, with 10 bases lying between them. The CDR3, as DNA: TGCGCCAGCAGCCAAGATGGACAGCTTTATGGCTACACCTTC. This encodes CASSQDGQLYGYTF.

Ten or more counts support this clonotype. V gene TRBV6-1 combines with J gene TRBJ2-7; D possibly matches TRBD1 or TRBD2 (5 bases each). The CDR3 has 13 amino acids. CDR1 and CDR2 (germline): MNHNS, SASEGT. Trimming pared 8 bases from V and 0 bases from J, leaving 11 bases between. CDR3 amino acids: CASQMGVSYEQYF. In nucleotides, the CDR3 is TGTGCCAGCCAAATGGGGGTCTCCTACGAGCAGTACTTC.

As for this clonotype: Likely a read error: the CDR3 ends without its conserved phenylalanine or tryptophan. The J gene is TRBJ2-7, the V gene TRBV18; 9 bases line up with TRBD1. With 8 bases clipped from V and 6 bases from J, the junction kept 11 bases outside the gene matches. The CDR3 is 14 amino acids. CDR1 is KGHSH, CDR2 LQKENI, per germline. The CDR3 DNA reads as TGTGCCAGCACCGAGGACAGGGGCGACCCCGAGCAGTACCTC. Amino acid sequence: CASTEDRGDPEQYL.

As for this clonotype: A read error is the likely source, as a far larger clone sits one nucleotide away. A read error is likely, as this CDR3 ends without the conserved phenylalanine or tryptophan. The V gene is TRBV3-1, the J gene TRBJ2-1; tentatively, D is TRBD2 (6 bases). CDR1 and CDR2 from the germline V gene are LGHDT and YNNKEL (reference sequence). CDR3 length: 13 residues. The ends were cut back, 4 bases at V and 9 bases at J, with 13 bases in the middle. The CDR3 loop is CASSRGDVGEQFL. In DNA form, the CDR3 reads TGTGCCAGCAGCCGGGGGGACGTTGGTGAGCAGTTCCTC.

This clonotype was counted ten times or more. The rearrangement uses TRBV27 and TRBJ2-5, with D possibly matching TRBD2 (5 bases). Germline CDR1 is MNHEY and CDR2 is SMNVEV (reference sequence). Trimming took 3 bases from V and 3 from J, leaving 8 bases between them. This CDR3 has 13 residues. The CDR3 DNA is TGTGCCAGCAGTTTGGAGCGGAAAGAGACCCAGTACTTC. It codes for CASSLERKETQYF.

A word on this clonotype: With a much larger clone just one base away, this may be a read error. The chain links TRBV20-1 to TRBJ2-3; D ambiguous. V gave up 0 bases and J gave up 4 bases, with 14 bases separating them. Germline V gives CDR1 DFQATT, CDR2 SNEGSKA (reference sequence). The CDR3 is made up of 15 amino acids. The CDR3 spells CSARDRPETADTQYF. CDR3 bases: TGCAGTGCTAGAGATCGGCCAGAGACCGCAGATACGCAGTATTTT.

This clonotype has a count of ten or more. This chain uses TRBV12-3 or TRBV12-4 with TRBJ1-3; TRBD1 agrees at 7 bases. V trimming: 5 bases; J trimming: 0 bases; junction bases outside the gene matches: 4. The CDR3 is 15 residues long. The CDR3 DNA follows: TGTGCCAGCAGTAGGGACAGAGCCTCTGGAAACACCATATATTTT. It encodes CASSRDRASGNTIYF.

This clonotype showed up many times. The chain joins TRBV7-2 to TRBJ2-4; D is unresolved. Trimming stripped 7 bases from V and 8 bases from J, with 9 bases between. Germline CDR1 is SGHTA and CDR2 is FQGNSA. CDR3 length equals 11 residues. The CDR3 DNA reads TGTGCCAGCACTTTAAAGGACATTCAGTACTTC. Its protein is CASTLKDIQYF.

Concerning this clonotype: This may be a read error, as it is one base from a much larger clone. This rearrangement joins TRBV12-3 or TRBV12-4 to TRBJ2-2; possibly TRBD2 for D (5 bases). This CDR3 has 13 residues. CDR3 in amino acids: CASSSARAGKLFF. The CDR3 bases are TGTGCCAGCAGTTCCGCCCGGGCCGGGAAGCTGTTTTTT.

CDR3 protein: CASRSGRTNNEQFF. DNA for the CDR3: TGTGCCAGCCGGAGCGGGAGGACAAACAATGAGCAGTTCTTC. The J gene is TRBJ2-1, the V gene TRBV6-2 or TRBV6-3; TRBD2 aligns across 9 bases. The germline V gene has CDR1 MNHEY and CDR2 SVGEGT. This CDR3 has 14 residues. J gave up 5 bases and V 8 bases, and 7 bases lay outside the gene matches.

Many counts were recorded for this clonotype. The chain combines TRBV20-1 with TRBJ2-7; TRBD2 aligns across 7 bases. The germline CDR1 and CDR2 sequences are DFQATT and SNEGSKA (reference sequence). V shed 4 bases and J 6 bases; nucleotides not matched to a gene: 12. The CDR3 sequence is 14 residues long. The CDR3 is CSATRGTSGGEQYF. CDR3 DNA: TGCAGTGCTACGCGGGGGACTTCGGGGGGCGAGCAGTACTTC.

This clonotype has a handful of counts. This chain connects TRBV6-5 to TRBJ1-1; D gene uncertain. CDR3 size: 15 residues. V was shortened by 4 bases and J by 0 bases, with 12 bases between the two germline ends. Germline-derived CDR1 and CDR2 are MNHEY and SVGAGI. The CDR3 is CASSFYKGLNTEAFF. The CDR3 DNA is TGTGCCAGCAGTTTTTATAAGGGATTGAACACTGAAGCTTTCTTT.